The rows below give T cell receptor beta chains drawn from one sample of a study of OX40 agonist ivuxolimab in advanced cancers. Using immunoSEQ multiplex PCR, the repertoire was profiled, and TCRdb retains in-frame clones only, with some absent. The sample has tens of thousands of clones; about 73% are singletons. The input for sequencing was CD4+ or CD8+ T cells sorted from blood, taken in a trial of the OX40 agonist ivuxolimab. The origin of the receptors is an adult with an advanced solid tumor such as melanoma, head and neck, liver or kidney cancer. Both conserved end residues are part of each CDR3. A D gene is named only where the DNA matches it firmly. Rows may omit the clone size; those that give it use once, few, many or a size class.

d_call j_call clone_size v_call cdr3_nt cdr3_aa
NA TRBJ1-5 NA TRBV6-1 TGTGCCAGCAGTGGAGACAGCTATAGCAATCAGCCCCAGCATTTT CASSGDSYSNQPQHF
NA TRBJ1-6 once TRBV5-6 TGTGCCAGCAGCTTGGGTTTGGCGGGGAGCTCCTATAATTCACCCCTCCACTTT CASSLGLAGSSYNSPLHF
TRBD1 TRBJ1-2 NA TRBV19 TGTGCCAGTAGTACTCTCCTCCTAGGGGGCGACTATGGCTACACCTTC CASSTLLLGGDYGYTF
TRBD1 TRBJ2-1 NA TRBV7-3 TGTGCCAGCAGCTCGACAGGGGGCGGCGAGCAGTTCTTC CASSSTGGGEQFF
TRBD2 TRBJ2-7 NA TRBV4-3 TGCGCCAGCAGCCAAGAATCTAGCGGAACCCTACTGGACGAGCAGTACTTC CASSQESSGTLLDEQYF
NA TRBJ1-6 NA TRBV7-2 TGTGCCAGCAGCTTATCCCCTCAGCAAAATCCCTATAATTCACCCCTCCACTTT CASSLSPQQNPYNSPLHF
TRBD1 TRBJ1-1 once TRBV5-6 TGTGCCAGCAGCACGGGGACAGGGGGGAACAAAGCCTTCTTT CASSTGTGGNKAFF
NA TRBJ1-4 NA TRBV28 TGTGCCAGCAGTTTAGGCGGGGGAGGGGAAAAACTGTTTTTT CASSLGGGGEKLFF
NA TRBJ2-2 NA TRBV5-4 TGTGCCAGCAGCCAAGCAACTGCCTATGACGGGGAGCTGTTTTTT CASSQATAYDGELFF
NA TRBJ2-7 NA TRBV28 TGTGCCAGCAGGAAAAATCTGAGGGAGCAGTACTTC CASRKNLREQYF
NA TRBJ1-2 few TRBV5-1 TGCGCCAGCAGCTCTCAGGGGCCGGGGGGTGGCTACACCTTC CASSSQGPGGGYTF
TRBD1 TRBJ1-5 NA TRBV6-4 TGTGCCAGCAATTATCAACGGGACAGGGGGCACGATAGCAATCAGCCCCAGCATTTT CASNYQRDRGHDSNQPQHF
TRBD2 TRBJ2-7 NA TRBV9 TGTGCCAGCAGCCCAGGGACTAGCGGGTACGAGCAGTACTTC CASSPGTSGYEQYF
NA TRBJ1-2 NA TRBV18 TGTGCCAGCTCACCTAGGCGCGGCAGGGCCTATGGCTACACCTTC CASSPRRGRAYGYTF
NA TRBJ2-5 NA TRBV5-5 TGTGCCAGCAGCCCCAAATGGATGCAAGAGACCCAGTACTTC CASSPKWMQETQYF
NA TRBJ1-1 NA TRBV7-8 TGTGCCAGCAGCTTAGGTATGAACACTGAAGCTTTCTTT CASSLGMNTEAFF
NA TRBJ1-2 NA TRBV6-6 TGTGCCAGCACCAAGAGGGGAAGGGGGTCCCCCGACGGGTACACCTTC CASTKRGRGSPDGYTF
NA TRBJ2-2 NA TRBV7-2 TGTGCCAGCAGCCCTATAGGGGGGGCCTTACGGGAGCTGTTTTTT CASSPIGGALRELFF
NA TRBJ1-5 NA TRBV5-8 TGTGCCAGCAGCTTCGGGAGCAGGAGCAATCAGCCCCAGCATTTT CASSFGSRSNQPQHF
NA TRBJ1-6 NA TRBV7-3 TGTGCCAGCAGCTTAGGAGAGAATAATTCACCCCTCCACTTT CASSLGENNSPLHF
NA TRBJ1-1 NA TRBV7-2 TGTGCCAGCAGCTTCGGGATCCCTGAAGCTTTCTTT CASSFGIPEAFF
TRBD1 TRBJ2-7 NA TRBV10-1 TGCGCCAGCAGCGCTCTACAGGGGCCGGTGGACGAGCAGTACTTC CASSALQGPVDEQYF
TRBD2 TRBJ2-1 NA TRBV6-6 TGTGCCAGCAGTGTTCTAGCGGGGTATGAGCAGTTCTTC CASSVLAGYEQFF
NA TRBJ2-7 NA TRBV6-5 TGTGCCAGCGCGGTTCGGGACGAGCAGTACTTC CASAVRDEQYF
NA TRBJ1-6 NA TRBV6-1 TGTGCCAGCTTCGGACAGTTTAATTCACCCCTCCACTTT CASFGQFNSPLHF
NA TRBJ1-2 NA TRBV7-2 TGTGCCAGCAGCTCCCCGCGGGGGGGCGGCGGCTACACCTTC CASSSPRGGGGYTF
NA TRBJ1-2 once TRBV7-3 TGTGCCAGCAGCCCACGGAGTGGGGGAGAAAATGGCTACACCTTC CASSPRSGGENGYTF
TRBD2 TRBJ2-3 NA TRBV7-2 TGTGCCAGCAGCTTAACCGGGACTAGCGGGAGAGAAACAGATACGCAGTATTTT CASSLTGTSGRETDTQYF
TRBD1 TRBJ2-7 once TRBV7-2 TGTGCCAGCAGCCAGGGGGTCGGGGCGTCCTACGAGCAGTACTTC CASSQGVGASYEQYF
TRBD1 TRBJ1-5 NA TRBV6-1 TGTGCCACGGGACAGAACAATCAGCCCCAGCATTTT CATGQNNQPQHF
TRBD2 TRBJ2-1 once TRBV6-1 TGTGCCAGCAGTTTTTCTAGCGGGAGAGTGAGTGAGCAGTTCTTC CASSFSSGRVSEQFF
NA TRBJ2-7 NA TRBV7-8 TGTGCCAGCAGCCGCGGTAGCGGACCCTACGAGCAGTACTTC CASSRGSGPYEQYF
TRBD1 TRBJ2-1 NA TRBV7-6 TGTGCCAGCAGCTACAGGGGTGGGGATGAGCAGTTCTTC CASSYRGGDEQFF
NA TRBJ1-5 NA TRBV12-5 TGTGCTAGTGGTTTGGGGGTCAATCAGCCCCAGCATTTT CASGLGVNQPQHF
NA TRBJ1-4 NA TRBV6-5 TGTGCCAGCTCAAGGAGAAGGACTAATGAAAAACTGTTTTTT CASSRRRTNEKLFF
NA TRBJ1-4 NA TRBV30 TGTGCCTGGAGCCGACAGAACGCTGAAAAACTGTTTTTT CAWSRQNAEKLFF
NA TRBJ1-1 NA TRBV5-5 TGTGCCAGCAGCCCTTCGACAGGCGGCATGAACACTGAAGCTTTCTTT CASSPSTGGMNTEAFF
NA TRBJ2-2 NA TRBV5-1 TGCGCCAGCAGCCTCAAGGCTGGGGGCGGGTCGAACACCGGGGAGCTGTTTTTT CASSLKAGGGSNTGELFF
NA TRBJ2-7 NA TRBV7-8 TGTGCCAGCAGCTTACATTTGGGGGGGCGCGAGCAGTACTTC CASSLHLGGREQYF
TRBD1 TRBJ2-1 few TRBV29-1 TGCAGCGCCTGGACAGGGGGCTATGAGCAGTTCTTC CSAWTGGYEQFF
NA TRBJ2-7 NA TRBV23-1 TGCGCCAGCTTAAAATGGGCCGAATCCTACGAGCAGTACTTC CASLKWAESYEQYF
NA TRBJ2-7 few TRBV5-5 TGCGCCAGCAGCCAAGAAGCAGGGGACCGTTACGAGCAGTACTTC CASSQEAGDRYEQYF
NA TRBJ1-1 NA TRBV5-6 TGTGCCAGCAGCCGGAAACCTTCCACTGAAGCTTTCTTT CASSRKPSTEAFF
TRBD1 TRBJ1-2 NA TRBV7-2 TGTGCCAGCAGCACGGGACAGGGGGCTAGAAGCTATGGCTACACCTTC CASSTGQGARSYGYTF
NA TRBJ1-3 NA TRBV7-2 TGTGCCAGCAGCAACTCTGGAAACACCATATATTTT CASSNSGNTIYF
NA TRBJ1-1 once TRBV6-5 TGTGCCAGCAGAAGAACGGACAGACCGAACACTGAAGCTTTCTTT CASRRTDRPNTEAFF
TRBD1 TRBJ1-2 NA TRBV30 TGTGCCTGGACCAGAATGACAGGGAAGGGCTACACCTTC CAWTRMTGKGYTF
TRBD1 TRBJ1-2 NA TRBV5-1 TGCGCCAGCAGCTTTCAGGGGGTGGATGGCTACACCTTC CASSFQGVDGYTF
TRBD2 TRBJ2-5 NA TRBV7-8 TGTGCCAGCAGCTTAGAGACTAGCGGGAGGGATCAAGAGACCCAGTACTTC CASSLETSGRDQETQYF
NA TRBJ2-5 once TRBV6-9 TGTGCCAGCAGTTACTCGAGACTACCTCTGGGGACCCAGTACTTC CASSYSRLPLGTQYF
NA TRBJ1-1 once TRBV5-1 TGCGCCAGCAGCTTGAAACGGAACACTGAAGCTTTCTTT CASSLKRNTEAFF
TRBD2 TRBJ2-1 NA TRBV19 TGTGCCAGTAGGACCGCGTGGCAGGGAGGGAACAATGAGCAGTTCTTC CASRTAWQGGNNEQFF